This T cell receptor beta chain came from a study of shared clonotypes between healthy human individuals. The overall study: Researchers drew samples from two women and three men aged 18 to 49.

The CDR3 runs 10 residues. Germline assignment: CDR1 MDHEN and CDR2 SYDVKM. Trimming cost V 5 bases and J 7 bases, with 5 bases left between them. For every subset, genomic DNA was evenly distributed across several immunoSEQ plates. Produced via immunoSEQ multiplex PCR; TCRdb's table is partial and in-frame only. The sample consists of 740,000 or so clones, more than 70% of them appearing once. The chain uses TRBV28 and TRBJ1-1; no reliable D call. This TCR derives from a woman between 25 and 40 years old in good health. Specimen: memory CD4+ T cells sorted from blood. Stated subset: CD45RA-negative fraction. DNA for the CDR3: TGTGCCAGCAGTAGGATTGAAGCTTTCTTT. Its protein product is CASSRIEAFF.